The 6 T cell receptor beta chains presented below share a single source sample, sequenced in a study of technical replicates of blood from a few donors. Clones were sequenced by immunoSEQ multiplex PCR, and TCRdb holds only the in-frame ones, with some missing. The profile covers about 81,000 clones, with roughly four fifths appearing a single time and approximately 3.5% taken by the ten largest. Sequences were obtained from PBMCs. Receptors were obtained from a human donor in good health. Some clones in this sample may be carry-over from other donors' samples.

CDR3 DNA: TGTGCCAGCATGGCCCTCCAGGGTAGGAATTCACCCCTCCACTTT. Encoded protein: CASMALQGRNSPLHF. The rearrangement links TRBV6-5 to TRBJ1-6; D possibly corresponds to TRBD1 (5 bases). Trimming cost V 7 bases and J 7 bases, with 17 bases left between them. Germline assignment: CDR1 MNHEY and CDR2 SVGAGI. There are 15 residues in the CDR3.

This clone was observed a few times. The J gene is TRBJ1-5, the V gene TRBV4-1, with 8 positions matching TRBD1. The CDR3 covers 16 residues. Trimming took 0 bases from V and 6 from J; bases not matched to a gene: 7. The germline V gene has CDR1 MGHRA and CDR2 YSYEKL. CDR3: CASSQDRAGGLQPQHF. The CDR3 DNA reads as TGCGCCAGCAGCCAAGATAGGGCAGGGGGCCTTCAGCCCCAGCATTTT.

V gene TRBV7-2 combines with J gene TRBJ1-6, with D perhaps TRBD1 (5 bases). CDR1 SGHTA and CDR2 FQGNSA come from the germline V gene. This CDR3 has 17 amino acids. Trimming stripped 1 base from V and 6 bases from J, with 16 bases between. In DNA form, the CDR3 reads TGTGCCAGCAGCTTAGGGGGCAGGGCTCTCGGTAATTCACCCCTCCACTTT. Its protein is CASSLGGRALGNSPLHF. Supplemented by reference TRBV7-2 and TRBJ1-6, the full variable domain reads GAGVSQSPSNKVTEKGKDVELRCDPISGHTALYWYRQSLGQGLEFLIYFQGNSAPDKSGLPSDRFSAERTGGSVSTLTIQRTQQEDSAVYLCASSLGGRALGNSPLHFGNGTRLTVT.

The rearrangement joins TRBV15 to TRBJ2-1; TRBD2 agrees at 9 bases. Germline-derived CDR1 and CDR2 are LNHNV and YYDKDF (reference sequence). The CDR3 spans 13 residues. V shed 3 bases and J 8 bases; nucleotides not matched to a gene: 2. The CDR3 DNA sequence: TGTGCCACCAGCAGGCGGGGGGGGTATGAGCAGTTCTTC. It translates to CATSRRGGYEQFF. The full variable domain, in which reference TRBV15 and TRBJ2-1 provide the parts outside the CDR3, is DAMVIQNPRYQVTQFGKPVTLSCSQTLNHNVMYWYQQKSSQAPKLLFHYYDKDFNNEADTPDNFQSRRPNTSFCFLDIRSPGLGDTAMYLCATSRRGGYEQFFGPGTRLTVL.

This clone was detected a few times. The chain combines TRBV6-1 with TRBJ1-4, with a weak D call TRBD1 (5 bases). CDR3 length equals 15 residues. Germline V gene data show CDR1 as MNHNS and CDR2 as SASEGT. V was trimmed by 5 bases and J by 8 bases, leaving 18 bases between them. CDR3 sequence (DNA): TGTGCCAGCAGTACTCCGGGGAGGGGCCAAGAAAAACTGTTTTTT. Its translation is CASSTPGRGQEKLFF.

The rearrangement links TRBV30 to TRBJ1-2; 8 nucleotides line up with TRBD1. This CDR3 is 11 amino acids long. CDR1 and CDR2 (germline): GTSNPN, SVGIG (reference sequence). With V trimmed by 3 bases and J by 9 bases, 3 bases remained unmatched. This CDR3 is CAWRTGVRYTF. In DNA, the CDR3 is TGTGCCTGGAGGACAGGGGTACGCTACACCTTC.